Below, one TCR beta chain is given with its context. Its matching antigen is unknown. Trimming removed 4 bases from V and 2 bases from J, with 12 bases in between. Germline CDR1 is MNHEY and CDR2 is SVGAGI. This CDR3 is built from 14 residues. The entry originates in a study of siplizumab effects on memory and regulatory T cells. This table comes from immunoSEQ multiplex PCR, and its TCRdb copy is limited to in-frame clones, with some not included. The table includes approximately 97,000 clones, 92% detected once. Study results and limitations: Only a minor fraction of alloreactive clones mapped to unstimulated subsets. Naive T cells apparently outstripped memory cells in diversity and seemed major alloresponse contributors. The drug siplizumab significantly decreased the alloreactive sequences that could be traced to unstimulated CD4+ memory cells. It was never confirmed that proliferating Tregs from siplizumab cultures were suppressive.

V gene TRBV6-5 combines with J gene TRBJ2-7; D remains ambiguous. This TCR derives from a human donor in good health. Sequenced: CD4+ T cells sorted from blood. This chain's CDR3 is CASSSPNYPYEQYF. CDR3 nucleotides: TGTGCCAGCAGTTCCCCCAATTACCCCTACGAGCAGTACTTC.